This T cell receptor (beta chain) was found in a study of CD8 T cells in Susac syndrome. TCR beta from blood CD8+ and CD4+ T cells was sequenced. FACS was used to enrich TEMRA cells, whereas the CD8+ and CD4+ T cells were obtained by negative isolation. This CDR3 has 18 amino acids. Losses at the gene ends were 7 bases for V and 2 bases for J; bases not matched to a gene: 17. Germline CDR1 SNHLY, CDR2 FYNNEI. Random hexamers primed reverse transcription of about 0.45 to 1 ug RNA. Amplification of TCR beta CDR3 was carried out by immunoSEQ multiplex PCR, which covered 54 Vbeta and 13 Jbeta segments. TCRdb called the immunoSEQ multiplex PCR reads again in MiXCR, with one record for every CDR3 protein. This sample carries some 170,000 distinct CDR3 sequences, about 94% of them seen once, and the ten largest clones take 0.13%. This clonotype came up once.

The specimen sequenced was CD4+ T cells from PBMCs. The chain couples TRBV2 to TRBJ2-3; 8 bases map to TRBD2. The sequence came from a human donor in good health. CDR3 residues: CASNLGRGGVGDTDTQYF. The CDR3, as DNA: TGTGCCAGCAACCTTGGACGGGGGGGAGTAGGGGACACAGATACGCAGTATTTT.